These T cell receptor beta chains were read from a single sample in a study of T cell changes during pregnancy in multiple sclerosis. Using immunoSEQ multiplex PCR, the repertoire was profiled, and TCRdb retains in-frame clones only, with some absent. The sample records 100,000 or so clones, 94% being singletons. Sequences were derived from peripheral blood, sampled in the third trimester of pregnancy. The receptors were sampled from a female donor with multiple sclerosis, enrolled in a pregnancy study. CDR3s include the opening cysteine and the closing phenylalanine or tryptophan. Each record gives: D gene, V gene, J gene, CDR3 protein, CDR3 DNA. A D gene is named only where the DNA matches it firmly.

D gene: NA; V gene: TRBV27; J gene: TRBJ2-7; CDR3 protein: CASSPRQERIYEQYF; CDR3 DNA: TGTGCCAGCAGCCCCCGACAGGAGAGGATCTACGAGCAGTACTTC
D gene: TRBD1; V gene: TRBV29-1; J gene: TRBJ2-3; CDR3 protein: CSGGQTTDTQYF; CDR3 DNA: TGCAGCGGGGGACAGACCACAGATACGCAGTATTTT
D gene: TRBD1; V gene: TRBV5-8; J gene: TRBJ1-1; CDR3 protein: CASSLERGTGLMNTEAFF; CDR3 DNA: TGTGCCAGCAGCTTGGAGAGGGGGACAGGGCTAATGAACACTGAAGCTTTCTTT
D gene: TRBD1; V gene: TRBV5-1; J gene: TRBJ1-4; CDR3 protein: CASSPDRGSDEKLFF; CDR3 DNA: TGCGCCAGCAGCCCAGACAGGGGGTCGGATGAAAAACTGTTTTTT
D gene: TRBD2; V gene: TRBV9; J gene: TRBJ2-1; CDR3 protein: CASSASGAGVWNEQFF; CDR3 DNA: TGTGCCAGCAGCGCCAGTGGGGCGGGAGTCTGGAATGAGCAGTTCTTC
D gene: TRBD2; V gene: TRBV10-3; J gene: TRBJ2-3; CDR3 protein: CAISGLAGLTDTQYF; CDR3 DNA: TGTGCCATCAGTGGACTAGCGGGACTCACAGATACGCAGTATTTT
D gene: NA; V gene: TRBV13; J gene: TRBJ2-5; CDR3 protein: CASSLRRLEETQYF; CDR3 DNA: TGTGCCAGCAGCTTAAGGCGTCTAGAAGAGACCCAGTACTTC
D gene: NA; V gene: TRBV7-8; J gene: TRBJ2-7; CDR3 protein: CASSLGRGYEQYF; CDR3 DNA: TGTGCCAGCAGCTTAGGCAGGGGCTACGAGCAGTACTTC
D gene: NA; V gene: TRBV18; J gene: TRBJ1-3; CDR3 protein: CASSPKQVHTGNTIYF; CDR3 DNA: TGTGCCAGCTCACCGAAACAGGTCCATACTGGAAACACCATATATTTT
D gene: NA; V gene: TRBV7-9; J gene: TRBJ2-1; CDR3 protein: CASSLGDSSYNEQFF; CDR3 DNA: TGTGCCAGCAGCTTAGGGGACTCCTCCTACAATGAGCAGTTCTTC
D gene: NA; V gene: TRBV19; J gene: TRBJ1-2; CDR3 protein: CASTYWVGSNYGYTF; CDR3 DNA: TGTGCCAGTACCTACTGGGTGGGCTCCAACTATGGCTACACCTTC
D gene: NA; V gene: TRBV6-1; J gene: TRBJ1-2; CDR3 protein: CATAMPGAYGYTF; CDR3 DNA: TGTGCCACCGCCATGCCCGGAGCCTATGGCTACACCTTC
D gene: NA; V gene: TRBV28; J gene: TRBJ2-7; CDR3 protein: CASSLSPGASYEQYF; CDR3 DNA: TGTGCCAGCAGTTTATCCCCAGGGGCCTCCTACGAGCAGTACTTC